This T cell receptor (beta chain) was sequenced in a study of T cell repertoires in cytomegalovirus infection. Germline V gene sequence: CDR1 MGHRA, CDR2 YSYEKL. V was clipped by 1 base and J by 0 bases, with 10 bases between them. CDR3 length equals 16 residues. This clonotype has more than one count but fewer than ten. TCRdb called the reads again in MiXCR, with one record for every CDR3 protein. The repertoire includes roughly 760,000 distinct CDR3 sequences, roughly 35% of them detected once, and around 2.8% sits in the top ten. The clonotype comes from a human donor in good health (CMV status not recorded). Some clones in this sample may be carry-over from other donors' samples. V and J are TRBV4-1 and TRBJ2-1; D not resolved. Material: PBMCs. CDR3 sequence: CASSQVGPSSYNEQFF. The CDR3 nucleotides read TGCGCCAGCAGCCAAGTAGGGCCGAGCTCCTACAATGAGCAGTTCTTC.